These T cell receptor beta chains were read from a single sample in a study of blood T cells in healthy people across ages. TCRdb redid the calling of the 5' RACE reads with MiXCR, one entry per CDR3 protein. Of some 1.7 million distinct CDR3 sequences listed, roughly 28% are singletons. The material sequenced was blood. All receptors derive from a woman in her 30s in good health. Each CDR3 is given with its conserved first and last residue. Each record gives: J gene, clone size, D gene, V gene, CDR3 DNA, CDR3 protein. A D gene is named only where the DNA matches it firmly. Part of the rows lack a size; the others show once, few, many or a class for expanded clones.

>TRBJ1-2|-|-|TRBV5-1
TGCGCCAGCAGCTTGGCCCCGGGGACGGGCTACACCTTC
CASSLAPGTGYTF
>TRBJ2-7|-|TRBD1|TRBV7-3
TGTGCCAGCAGCCGGGACAGCGCTCTCGAGCAGTACTTC
CASSRDSALEQYF
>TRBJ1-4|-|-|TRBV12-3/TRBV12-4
TGTGCCAGCAGCTACGGCGGGGGCAGTGAAAAACTGTTTTTT
CASSYGGGSEKLFF
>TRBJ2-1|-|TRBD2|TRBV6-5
TGTGCCAGCAGCGCTAGCGGGGAACACTACGAGCAGGTCTTC
CASSASGEHYEQVF
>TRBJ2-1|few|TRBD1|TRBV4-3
TGCGCCAGCAGCCCCGGACAGGAGGCCAATGAGCAGTTCTTC
CASSPGQEANEQFF
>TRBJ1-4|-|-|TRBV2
TGTGCCAGCAGTTTTTCGCGCAGGGGTGAGAGGCTGTTTTTT
CASSFSRRGERLFF
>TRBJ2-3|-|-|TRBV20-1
TGCAGTGACAGTCTCCTCACAGATACGCGGTATTTT
CSDSLLTDTRYF
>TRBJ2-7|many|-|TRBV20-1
TGCAGTGCTAGAGGCAGGGGCTCTTACGAGCAGTACTTC
CSARGRGSYEQYF
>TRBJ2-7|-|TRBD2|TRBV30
TGTGCCTGGAGTGTACGCGGGACTAGTTCGTTTGAGCAGTACTTC
CAWSVRGTSSFEQYF
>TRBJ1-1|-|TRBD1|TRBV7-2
TGTGCCAGCAGCCGACAGGGTTCGGACACTGAAGCTTTCTTT
CASSRQGSDTEAFF
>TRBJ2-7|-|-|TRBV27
TGTGCCAGCAGTAGCCCCTCGGCAGGGGATTACGAGCAGTACTTC
CASSSPSAGDYEQYF
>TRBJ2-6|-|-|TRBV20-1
TGCAGTGCTCCCTACTTAGGGGCTGGGGCCAACGTCCTGACTTTC
CSAPYLGAGANVLTF
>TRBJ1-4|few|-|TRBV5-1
TGCGCCAGCAGCTCGGGACGGTCTGATGAAAAACTGTTTTTT
CASSSGRSDEKLFF
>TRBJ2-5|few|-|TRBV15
TGTGCCACCAGCAGAGGCCCGGGACGGCAAGAGACCCAGTACTTC
CATSRGPGRQETQYF
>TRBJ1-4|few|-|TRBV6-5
TGTGCCAGCAGTTACTCGAGACGGGACCTAAAACTGTTTTTT
CASSYSRRDLKLFF
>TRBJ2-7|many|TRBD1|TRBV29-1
TGCAGCGGGGGACAGGGGGATTCCTACGAGCAGTACTTC
CSGGQGDSYEQYF
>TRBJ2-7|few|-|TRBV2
TGTGCCAGCATTGCGGCAAAGAGCTCCTACGAGCAGTACTTC
CASIAAKSSYEQYF
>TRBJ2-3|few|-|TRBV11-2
TGTGCCAGCAGCTTAGATTCGGATATGCATACGCAGTATTTT
CASSLDSDMHTQYF
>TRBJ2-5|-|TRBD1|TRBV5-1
TGCGCCAGCAGCCCGGGACAGGGGATTGTCCTTACAGAGACCCAGTACTTC
CASSPGQGIVLTETQYF
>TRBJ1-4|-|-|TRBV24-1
TGTGCCACCAGTGGCCGCGATGAAAAACTGTTTTTT
CATSGRDEKLFF
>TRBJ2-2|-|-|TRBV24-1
TGTGCCACCAGTGATTCTGGACTGAACACCGGGGAGCTGTTTTTT
CATSDSGLNTGELFF
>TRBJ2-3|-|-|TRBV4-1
TGCGCCAGCAGCCAAAAGCCAGATGGGAATACGCAGTATTTT
CASSQKPDGNTQYF
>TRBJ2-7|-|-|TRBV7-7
TGTGCCAGCAGCTATAAGGATGAAGTTTACTACGAGCAGTACTTC
CASSYKDEVYYEQYF
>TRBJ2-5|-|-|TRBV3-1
TGTGCCAGCAGCCAACCTGGATTCAGCCGCCAAGAGACCCAGTACTTC
CASSQPGFSRQETQYF
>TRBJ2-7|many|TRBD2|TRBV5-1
TGCGCCAGCAGCTTGACGACTAGCGAAAGCTCCTACGAGCAGTACTTC
CASSLTTSESSYEQYF
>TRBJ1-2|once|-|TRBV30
TGTGCCTGGAGTCGCGAAGAATTAAACTATGGCTACACCTTC
CAWSREELNYGYTF
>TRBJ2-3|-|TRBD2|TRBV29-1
TGCAGCGTCGGCGCGGGGGTACACACAGATACGCAGTATTTT
CSVGAGVHTDTQYF
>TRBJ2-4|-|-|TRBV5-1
TGCGCCAGCAGCTTGGGGCTAGCCTGGAACATTCAGTACTTC
CASSLGLAWNIQYF
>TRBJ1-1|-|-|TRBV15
TGTGCCACCAGCAGTCCAAAGGGCCGGAACACTGAAGCTTTCTTT
CATSSPKGRNTEAFF
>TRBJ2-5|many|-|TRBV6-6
TGTGCCAGCAGCCTGGGACTGCCTTTAGAGACCCAGTACTTC
CASSLGLPLETQYF
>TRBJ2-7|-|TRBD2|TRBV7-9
TGTGCCAGCAGCTTACCGACTAGCGGGAGATACGAGCAGTACTTC
CASSLPTSGRYEQYF
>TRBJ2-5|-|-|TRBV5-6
TGTGCCAGCACCAGGACAGCCCAAGAGACCCAGTACTTC
CASTRTAQETQYF
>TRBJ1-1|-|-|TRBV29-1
TGCGGCGTTGAAGAAGGCCCCACTGAAGCTTTCTTT
CGVEEGPTEAFF
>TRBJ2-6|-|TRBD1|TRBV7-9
TGTGCCAGCAGCCAAGGGGGTCTACGGACAGGGTGCTCTGGGGCCAACGTCCTGACTTTC
CASSQGGLRTGCSGANVLTF
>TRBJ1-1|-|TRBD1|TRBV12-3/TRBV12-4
TGTGCCAGCAGTAAGGGACAGGGGGCTCAAGCTTTCTTT
CASSKGQGAQAFF
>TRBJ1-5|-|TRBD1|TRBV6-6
TGTGCCAGCAGCTCCAGGGGGGCGCGCAATCAGCCCCAGCATTTT
CASSSRGARNQPQHF
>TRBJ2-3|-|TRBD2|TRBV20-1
TGCAGTGCTAGAGCTTCCGGGACTAGCGGGGGGGCCGGCACAGATACGCAGTATTTT
CSARASGTSGGAGTDTQYF
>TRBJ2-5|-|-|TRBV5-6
TGTGCCAGCTTGGGGATCCGCGGTGAGCAGTACTTC
CASLGIRGEQYF
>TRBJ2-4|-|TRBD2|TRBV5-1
TGCGCCAGCAGCCAGGGACTAGCGAAAGAGACTCGGTACTTC
CASSQGLAKETRYF
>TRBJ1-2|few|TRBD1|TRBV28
TGTGCCAGCAGTTTGTCAGGGGGGTCACCGGTCCATGGCTACACCTTC
CASSLSGGSPVHGYTF
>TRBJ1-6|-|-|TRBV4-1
TGCGCCAGCAGCCAAGAGGGGACCTACTTACGTCCCCTCCACTTT
CASSQEGTYLRPLHF
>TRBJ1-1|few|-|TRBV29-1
TGCAGCGTTGGTAGGGTCACACCGGCTGAAGCTTTCTTT
CSVGRVTPAEAFF
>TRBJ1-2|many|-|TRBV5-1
TGCGCCAGCAGCTTGGACCGGGGCCATTATGGCTACACCTTC
CASSLDRGHYGYTF
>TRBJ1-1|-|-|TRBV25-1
TGTGCCAGCAGTGGGGGGAGGTCAAAGAACACTGAAGCTTTCTTT
CASSGGRSKNTEAFF
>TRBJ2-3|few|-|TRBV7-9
TGTGCCAGCAGCTTAGAGTACTTGAAGTATACGCAGTATTTT
CASSLEYLKYTQYF
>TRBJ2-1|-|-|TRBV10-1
TGCGCCAGCAGTGACCACAGGGAAATGCCCTACGAGCAGTTCTTC
CASSDHREMPYEQFF
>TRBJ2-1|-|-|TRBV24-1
TGTGCCACCCCCTTGGGATGGGAGATGTCCTACAATGAGCAGTTCTTC
CATPLGWEMSYNEQFF
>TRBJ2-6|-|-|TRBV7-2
TGTGCCAGCAGCCCACCCACGGCCAACGTCCTGACTTTC
CASSPPTANVLTF
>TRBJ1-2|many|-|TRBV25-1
TGTGCCAGCAGTGAATATGAGTTACGGGGCTACACCTTC
CASSEYELRGYTF
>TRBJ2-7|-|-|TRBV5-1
TGCGCCAGCAGCTCGTGTACATCTTGCGAGCAGTACTTC
CASSSCTSCEQYF
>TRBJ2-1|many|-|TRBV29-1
TGCAGCGTTGAAAAAGACAGGCCTGAGCAGTTCTTC
CSVEKDRPEQFF
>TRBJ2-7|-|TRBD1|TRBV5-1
TGCGCCAGCAGCACCGGGACAGGGGGCGCCTACGAGCAGTACTTC
CASSTGTGGAYEQYF